What follows describes a single T cell receptor beta chain. What it binds is unknown. V was pared by 1 base and J by 6 bases, with 10 bases between. The CDR3 covers 13 residues. Germline V gene sequence: CDR1 SGHRS, CDR2 YFSETQ. Amplification of TCR beta CDR3 regions used RNA transcripts. First-round RT-PCR relied on HTBI primers, and a second-round multiplex PCR came next. TCRdb redid the calling of the multiplex PCR reads with MiXCR, one entry per CDR3 protein. Here the sample spans about 370,000 distinct CDR3 sequences, about 18% being singletons. The sample belongs to a study of Graves' ophthalmopathy and Graves' hyperthyroidism. Overall study results and limits: Discrimination between ophthalmopathy and stable hyperthyroidism by a 13-signature model showed about 85% sensitivity and about 81% specificity.

Aged 18 to 65, hyperthyroidism patients had been newly diagnosed, with under 2 months' duration. This TCR derives from an adult woman with stable Graves' hyperthyroidism. Sequenced sample: peripheral blood. The chain recombines TRBV5-1 with TRBJ1-2; no clear D. As DNA, the CDR3 is TGCGCCAGCAGCTTGAAGAGGGTAGATGGCTACACCTTC. This gives the protein CASSLKRVDGYTF.